This T cell receptor beta chain stems from a study of blood T cell repertoires in COVID-19. Overall study context: Italy, Spain and the United States were the sources of the convalescent and acute COVID-19 samples. The cDNA or gDNA used as material had been derived from T cells, B-cell-depleted T cells, or PBMCs.

Per the germline V gene, CDR1 is WNHNN and CDR2 is SYGVQD (reference sequence). J lost 7 bases, V lost 4 bases, and 5 bases had no gene match. The CDR3 has 14 amino acids. The data were produced by immunoSEQ multiplex PCR, yet TCRdb's version contains in-frame clones alone and is incomplete. Of over 250,000 clones in the sample, around 86% were seen once. The J gene is TRBJ2-1, the V gene TRBV10-1, with 9 bases fitting TRBD2. The TCR originated in a human donor in a cohort sampled during active COVID-19. Source material: peripheral blood. This CDR3 reads CASSVGGRANEQFF. The CDR3 bases are TGCGCCAGCAGTGTCGGCGGGAGGGCGAATGAGCAGTTCTTC.